The clone carrying this T cell receptor (beta chain) was recorded many times. Its cognate antigen is unknown. Germline CDR1 is MNHNS and CDR2 is SASEGT. Trimming stripped 5 bases from V and 0 bases from J, with 9 bases between. The length of the CDR3 is 14 residues. This record belongs to a study of T cell repertoires in cytomegalovirus infection. Overall study: The public TCR beta signatures pointed to both CMV infection and matching HLA type.

TCRdb fed the reads into MiXCR, producing one record per CDR3 protein. The sample includes about 230,000 distinct CDR3 sequences, approximately 7% seen only once; the top ten take under 7%. Findings and limits, study-wide: Predominance within the ex vivo response was attributable to HLA-C-restricted CMV-specific TCR beta clonotypes. Cumulated frequencies of public TCR beta families served to identify carriers of CMV plus the relevant HLA.

The rearrangement uses TRBV6-1 and TRBJ2-3; D may be TRBD1 or TRBD2 (5 bases each). Sequenced: PBMCs. This TCR derives from a human donor in good health (CMV status not recorded). Some clones in this sample may be carry-over from other donors' samples. This CDR3 reads CASSLRDSTDTQYF. Here the CDR3 DNA reads TGTGCCAGCAGTCTCCGGGACAGCACAGATACGCAGTATTTT.